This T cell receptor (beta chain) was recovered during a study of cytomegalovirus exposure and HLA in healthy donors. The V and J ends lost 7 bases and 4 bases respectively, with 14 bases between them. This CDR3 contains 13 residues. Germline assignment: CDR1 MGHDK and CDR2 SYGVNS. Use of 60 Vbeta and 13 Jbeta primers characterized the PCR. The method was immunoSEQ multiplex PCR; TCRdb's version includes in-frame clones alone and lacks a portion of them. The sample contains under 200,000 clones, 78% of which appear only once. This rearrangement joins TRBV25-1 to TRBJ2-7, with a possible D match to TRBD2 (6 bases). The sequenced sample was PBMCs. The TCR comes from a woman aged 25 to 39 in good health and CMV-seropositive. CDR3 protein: CASNQDYFYEQYF. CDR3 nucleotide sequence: TGTGCCAGCAACCAGGACTATTTTTACGAGCAGTACTTC.